These 22 T cell receptor beta chains came from one sample sequenced in a study of CD8+ T cells in alopecia areata (dated by TCRdb to 2016 to 2019). The library came from the immunoSEQ multiplex PCR assay. RNA was extracted from all samples and reverse transcribed into cDNA as template for TCR sequencing. TCRdb holds this immuneACCESS table with in-frame rearrangements only. Some clones are missing; in checked studies, unresolved V genes explain under half, and the rest has no known cause. This sample is represented by about 110,000 clones, with no singletons among them. Of the sample, around 19% is held by the ten largest clones. The source material was lesional skin. These receptors were collected from a C3H/HeJ mouse with alopecia areata. Mice of this line possess the MHC haplotype H2-k.

As for this clone: Gene and germline names: mouse. Read data end 4 residues before the CDR3 end; the end is taken from the germline J gene. This sequence joins TRBV13-3 and TRBJ2-7, with 9 bases that match TRBD1. The length of the CDR3 is 15 residues. Germline V gives CDR1 NNHDY, CDR2 SYVADS. The CDR3 reads CASRAPGQGLNEQYF. Incomplete CDR3 DNA: TGTGCCAGCAGGGCTCCGGGACAGGGTTTGAAT.

Notes on this clone: Gene names are the mouse ones. The read terminates 4 residues ahead of where the CDR3 ends, so the germline J gene completes it. V usage is TRBV1 and J usage is TRBJ2-1; D gene ambiguous. The ends were cut back, 4 bases at V and 0 bases at J, with 7 bases in the middle. The CDR3 loop spans 14 amino acids. Germline V CDR1 and CDR2: NSQYPW, LRSPGD (reference sequence). CDR3 loop: CTCSDSYNYAEQFF. The CDR3 bases that were read are TGCACCTGCAGTGACAGTTATAACTATGCT.

Many counts were recorded for this clone. These gene names are mouse names. The read terminates 4 residues ahead of where the CDR3 ends, so the germline J gene completes it. The gene calls are TRBV13-3 and TRBJ2-7; 11 bases agree with TRBD2. The CDR3 has 15 amino acids. Germline V gene lookup returns CDR1 NNHDY and CDR2 SYVADS. CDR3 DNA (partial): TGTGCCAGCAGTGAAAAACTGGGGGGGCTCAAT. Translation gives CASSEKLGGLN. The whole CDR3 is CASSEKLGGLNEQYF.

This clone was counted a few times. Gene names follow the mouse nomenclature. The read finishes 4 residues shy of the CDR3 end, and the germline J gene is used to complete it. This chain uses TRBV13-3 with TRBJ2-4, with 7 positions matching TRBD2. Germline values: CDR1 NNHDY, CDR2 SYVADS. The CDR3 is 15 amino acids. The V and J ends lost 3 bases and 1 base, in that order; junction bases with no gene match: 5. Incomplete CDR3 DNA: TGTGCCAGCAGTGCCGCGGGGGGGGGTCAAAAC. This sequence encodes CASSAAGGGQN. The complete CDR3 protein is CASSAAGGGQNTLYF.

For this clone: Gene names refer to mouse genes. The CDR3 end lies 4 residues beyond the end of the read and is filled in from the germline J gene. The chain is built from TRBV19 and TRBJ2-2; TRBD1 matches at 12 bases. CDR1 and CDR2 (germline): FNHDT, SITEND (reference sequence). Trimming removed 4 bases from V and 4 bases from J; junction bases left unmatched: 5. The CDR3 is 16 residues long. The covered CDR3 bases are TGTGCCAGCAGTCCTCCGGGACAGGGGGCCACCGGG. It translates to CASSPPGQGATG. The full CDR3 reads CASSPPGQGATGQLYF.

This clone was observed a few times. The genes are named according to mouse. Read coverage stops 4 residues before the CDR3 terminus; the germline J gene supplies the remainder. The gene calls are TRBV19 and TRBJ2-7; 9 nucleotides line up with TRBD2. CDR1 FNHDT and CDR2 SITEND come from the germline V gene (reference sequence). The CDR3 extends over 14 amino acids. CDR3 bases read: TGTGCCAGCAGTCTTTGGACTGGGGAGTAT. It translates to CASSLWTGEY. The full CDR3 reads CASSLWTGEYEQYF.

This clone turned up a few times. Genes and germline come from the mouse. The sequenced fragment ends 4 residues before the CDR3 boundary, so the rest is inferred from the germline J gene. The chain joins TRBV13-3 to TRBJ2-2; TRBD2 agrees at 7 bases. The ends lost 3 bases at V and 5 bases at J; junction bases unmatched: 4. The CDR3 runs to 14 residues. The germline CDR1 and CDR2 sequences are NNHDY and SYVADS. CDR3 protein: CASSGLGPTGQLYF. The sequenced part of the CDR3 DNA is TGTGCCAGCAGTGGACTGGGACCGACCGGG.

On this clone itself: Genes here carry mouse names. The sequenced CDR3 bases are TGTGCCAGCAGTATTCTGGGGGCCGTTAACCAAGAC. Translation: CASSILGAVNQD. The whole CDR3 is CASSILGAVNQDTQYF. This chain joins TRBV19 and TRBJ2-5, with D tentatively TRBD2 (7 bases). The read terminates 4 residues before the CDR3 end, so the remaining end is supplied by the germline J gene. The length of the CDR3 is 16 residues. The germline V gene encodes CDR1 FNHDT and CDR2 SITEND (reference sequence). V was shortened by 2 bases and J by 0 bases, with 13 bases between the two germline ends.

This clone was seen a few times. Gene names and germline refer to mouse. The sequence runs out 4 residues before the end of the CDR3; the remainder is reconstructed from the germline J gene. The V and J genes are TRBV1 and TRBJ2-3, with 8 bases matching TRBD2. V shed 1 base, J shed 4 bases, and the junction held 7 bases outside the gene matches. The length of the CDR3 is 16 residues. The germline gives CDR1 NSQYPW, CDR2 LRSPGD (reference sequence). Here the CDR3 reads CTCSAVLGGGPETLYF. Partial CDR3 DNA: TGCACCTGCAGTGCAGTCCTTGGGGGGGGCCCAGAA.

This clone was recorded at least ten times. The gene names given are mouse names. The read is 4 residues too short to cover the CDR3 end, so that end is filled in from the germline J gene. The chain links TRBV13-3 to TRBJ1-1; tentative D call: TRBD1 (6 bases). Germline CDR1 NNHDY, CDR2 SYVADS. The CDR3 sequence is 15 residues long. Trimming took off 3 bases at V and 0 bases at J, with 12 bases between the two ends. The CDR3 loop reads CASSAGTIANTEVFF. The sequenced part of the CDR3 DNA is TGTGCCAGCAGTGCTGGGACAATTGCAAACACA.

This clone was recorded many times. Mouse germline and gene names are used. The read is 4 residues too short to cover the CDR3 end, so that end is filled in from the germline J gene. This sequence joins TRBV13-3 and TRBJ2-5; 9 nucleotides agree with TRBD1. This CDR3 has 16 residues. With V trimmed by 5 bases and J by 0 bases, 7 bases remained unmatched. CDR1 NNHDY and CDR2 SYVADS come from the germline V gene. CDR3 in amino acids: CASRSTGGLNQDTQYF. CDR3 DNA, as far as it was read: TGTGCCAGCAGATCAACAGGGGGCCTTAACCAAGAC.

This clone was counted a few times. The gene names given are mouse names. The read terminates 4 residues before the CDR3 end, so the remaining end is supplied by the germline J gene. The V call is TRBV13-3, the J call TRBJ1-1; D uncertain. Looked up from germline, CDR1 is NNHDY and CDR2 is SYVADS. V was pared by 6 bases and J by 4 bases, with 4 bases between. This CDR3 spans 10 amino acids. The sequenced CDR3 bases are TGTGCCAGCATGGGCACA. Protein sequence: CASMGT. The CDR3 as a whole reads CASMGTEVFF.

As concerns this clone: Germline and genes here are mouse. The sequenced fragment ends 4 residues before the CDR3 boundary, so the rest is inferred from the germline J gene. The gene calls are TRBV13-3 and TRBJ2-3; D gene unclear. Germline loops: CDR1 NNHDY, CDR2 SYVADS. This CDR3 has 13 amino acids. V shed 5 bases and J shed 3 bases, with 10 bases lying between them. CDR3 bases read: TGTGCCAGCAGGGAGGTTGGGGCAGAA. It is translated as CASREVGAE. The full CDR3 is CASREVGAETLYF.

This clone was picked up a small number of times. Here the gene names and germline are mouse. The read terminates 4 residues ahead of where the CDR3 ends, so the germline J gene completes it. This chain connects TRBV13-3 to TRBJ2-7, with D hard to call. Germline assignment: CDR1 NNHDY and CDR2 SYVADS. V was cut by 2 bases and J by 3 bases, with 9 bases left in between. CDR3 length equals 13 residues. CDR3 DNA, as far as it was read: TGTGCCAGCAGTGAACCTGGCGACTAT. Protein sequence: CASSEPGDY. The full-length CDR3 reads as CASSEPGDYEQYF.

Worth noting for this clone: Genes and germline are mouse. Sequencing ends 4 residues short of the CDR3 end; the germline J gene provides the rest. The chain couples TRBV19 to TRBJ1-4; 10 bases align to TRBD1. The junction had 1 base not matched to a gene; V was cut back by 2 bases and J by 6 bases. Germline V gene lookup returns CDR1 FNHDT and CDR2 SITEND (reference sequence). This CDR3 contains 14 residues. The CDR3 is CASSIGQGDERLFF. The part of the CDR3 DNA that was read is TGTGCCAGCAGTATTGGACAGGGGGACGAA.

This clone has at least ten counts. Genes and germline come from the mouse. The read is 4 residues too short to cover the CDR3 end, so that end is filled in from the germline J gene. The chain is built from TRBV13-3 and TRBJ2-3; TRBD1 is a possible D gene (6 bases). Germline-derived CDR1 and CDR2 are NNHDY and SYVADS. The ends were cut back, 2 bases at V and 0 bases at J, with 16 bases in the middle. This CDR3 has 17 residues. The CDR3 reads CASSELPDRSSAETLYF. Partial CDR3 DNA: TGTGCCAGCAGTGAGCTCCCCGACAGGTCTAGTGCAGAA.

There are many counts of this clone. The protein here is the DNA translation, as the TCRdb protein differs from it at residue 12. Gene names denote mouse genes. With the read ending 3 residues before the CDR3 end, the germline J gene is used to fill in that end. The chain links TRBV13-3 to TRBJ1-6; no reliable D call. TRBJ1-6 is annotated as an ORF whose role is uncertain. The germline V and J ends were trimmed by 0 bases and 3 bases, with 7 bases remaining between them. This CDR3 spans 15 amino acids. Germline CDR1 and CDR2: NNHDY and SYVADS. The CDR3 region is CASSDAPDYNSPLYF. The CDR3 DNA, read in part, is TGTGCCAGCAGTGATGCGCCAGACTATAATTCGCCC.

In the case of this clone: The germline and genes are mouse ones. The observed sequence ends 4 residues before the CDR3 terminus, with the missing tail filled in from the germline J gene. V and J are TRBV13-3 and TRBJ1-1; 12 bases match TRBD1. Germline-derived CDR1 and CDR2 are NNHDY and SYVADS. Trimming cost V 2 bases and J 3 bases; bases outside gene matches: 8. The CDR3 is made up of 17 amino acids. CDR3 DNA (partial): TGTGCCAGCAGTGAAAGGGGACAGGGGGCGCCGGACACA. This translates into CASSERGQGAPDT. The complete CDR3 reads CASSERGQGAPDTEVFF.

This clone has just a few counts. Gene names and germline match the mouse. Coverage ceases 4 residues before the CDR3 finishes, and the germline J gene fills in the end. The V and J genes are TRBV1 and TRBJ1-1; 7 nucleotides agree with TRBD1. This CDR3 has 14 amino acids. V trimming: 5 bases; J trimming: 0 bases; junction bases outside the gene matches: 3. From germline, CDR1 is NSQYPW and CDR2 LRSPGD (reference sequence). The CDR3 bases that were read are TGCACCTGCAGTTGGCAGGGGGCAAACACA. Residues: CTCSWQGANT. The whole CDR3 is CTCSWQGANTEVFF.

This clone was recorded a few times. Germline and genes: mouse. With the read ending 4 residues before the CDR3 end, the germline J gene is used to fill in that end. This rearrangement joins TRBV13-1 to TRBJ2-7, with a possible D match to TRBD1 (6 bases). V was cut by 0 bases and J by 3 bases, with 10 bases left in between. CDR1 is NSHNY and CDR2 is SYGAGN in the germline V gene. This CDR3 comprises 14 residues. The covered CDR3 bases are TGTGCCAGCAGTGATGCACACAGGGACTAT. The encoded protein is CASSDAHRDY. The full-length CDR3 reads as CASSDAHRDYEQYF.

Concerning this clone: At residue 14, the TCRdb protein departs from the DNA translation, so the protein shown here was derived from the DNA itself. Mouse gene names apply. The read comes to an end 3 residues before the CDR3 does, leaving the germline J gene to fill in the end. The chain joins TRBV13-3 to TRBJ1-3; TRBD1 matches at 11 bases. The CDR3 spans 17 residues. Germline values: CDR1 NNHDY, CDR2 SYVADS. J gave up 1 base and V 2 bases, and 5 bases lay outside the gene matches. The sequenced CDR3 bases are TGTGCCAGCAGTGAGGGGACAGGGGGAGGCTCTGGAAATACG. Its protein is CASSEGTGGGSGNT. The CDR3 reads in full as CASSEGTGGGSGNTLYF.

This clone came up a few times. The gene names here belong to mouse. Sequencing ends 4 residues short of the CDR3 end; the germline J gene provides the rest. The rearrangement joins TRBV19 to TRBJ1-4, with a tentative D call TRBD1 (6 bases). This CDR3 spans 15 amino acids. Deletions cut 3 bases from V and 4 bases from J, with 13 bases between. Germline V CDR1 and CDR2: FNHDT, SITEND (reference sequence). The CDR3 bases that were read are TGTGCCAGCAGTACGGGACAAGACCTCAACGAA. This gives the protein CASSTGQDLNE. In full, the CDR3 reads CASSTGQDLNERLFF.